The 20 T cell receptor beta chains in this list originate from one sample, sequenced in a study of T cells after yellow fever vaccination. One entry per CDR3 protein, called by TCRdb with MiXCR from the 5' RACE reads. This table holds 300,000 to 400,000 distinct CDR3 sequences, approximately 6% found once. The source was PBMCs, collected 5 days after the yellow fever booster vaccination. The receptors were sampled from a young man who received the YFV17D yellow fever vaccine.

This clonotype was seen at least ten times. This chain connects TRBV9 to TRBJ2-3; TRBD2 might be the D (6 bases). Deletions cut 0 bases from V and 8 bases from J, with 16 bases between. From germline, CDR1 is SGDLS and CDR2 YYNGEE. There are 15 residues in the CDR3. The CDR3 coding sequence is TGTGCCAGCAGCGTAGGAAGCGGGCTAGCTTCTACGCAGTATTTT. Translation gives CASSVGSGLASTQYF. The full variable domain, rest sourced from reference TRBV9 and TRBJ2-3, is DSGVTQTPKHLITATGQRVTLRCSPRSGDLSVYWYQQSLDQGLQFLIQYYNGEERAKGNILERFSAQQFPDLHSELNLSSLELGDSALYFCASSVGSGLASTQYFGPGTRLTVL.

This clonotype came up a few times. The chain carries TRBV7-2 and TRBJ2-3; 8 nucleotides align to TRBD2. The V gene end was trimmed by 5 bases and the J gene end by 7 bases; junction bases not matched to a gene: 14. Germline V gene data show CDR1 as SGHTA and CDR2 as FQGNSA. This CDR3 spans 16 amino acids. CDR3: CASSRSAQREMNTQYF. In nucleotides, the CDR3 is TGTGCCAGCAGCCGTTCCGCCCAGCGGGAGATGAATACGCAGTATTTT. The complete variable domain, with remaining parts taken from reference TRBV7-2 and TRBJ2-3, reads GAGVSQSPSNKVTEKGKDVELRCDPISGHTALYWYRQSLGQGLEFLIYFQGNSAPDKSGLPSDRFSAERTGGSVSTLTIQRTQQEDSAVYLCASSRSAQREMNTQYFGPGTRLTVL.

The gene calls are TRBV7-9 and TRBJ2-3; tentatively, D is TRBD1 (6 bases). The length of the CDR3 is 14 residues. In germline, CDR1 is SEHNR, CDR2 FQNEAQ (reference sequence). V lost 3 bases and J 4 bases, leaving 11 bases between the germline ends. CDR3 sequence reads: CASSLPSGADTQYF. The CDR3 DNA reads TGTGCCAGCAGCTTGCCGTCAGGGGCAGATACGCAGTATTTT.

This clonotype was found many times. This chain uses TRBV4-3 with TRBJ2-1; the D gene is possibly TRBD2 (6 bases). Trimming left V 0 bases short and J 6 bases short, with 12 bases between. Germline V gives CDR1 LGHNA, CDR2 YSLEER. The CDR3 loop spans 15 amino acids. This CDR3 reads CASSQEKGLFNEQFF. CDR3 in DNA: TGCGCCAGCAGCCAAGAAAAGGGACTCTTCAATGAGCAGTTCTTC.

This clonotype was detected ten times or more. The genes are TRBV9 and TRBJ2-3; D not certain. Trimming took off 0 bases at V and 4 bases at J, with 9 bases between the two ends. Germline V gives CDR1 SGDLS, CDR2 YYNGEE. The CDR3 is 14 residues long. The CDR3 is CASSVEVGADTQYF. CDR3 bases: TGTGCCAGCAGCGTAGAAGTTGGGGCAGATACGCAGTATTTT. Full variable domain (remainder filled in from reference TRBV9 and TRBJ2-3): DSGVTQTPKHLITATGQRVTLRCSPRSGDLSVYWYQQSLDQGLQFLIQYYNGEERAKGNILERFSAQQFPDLHSELNLSSLELGDSALYFCASSVEVGADTQYFGPGTRLTVL.

This clonotype has a handful of counts. The CDR3 nucleotides read TGTGCCAGCTCACGGGACAGGGCAGACTATGGCTACACCTTC. Translating it yields CASSRDRADYGYTF. The chain combines TRBV18 with TRBJ1-2, with TRBD1 identical over 9 bases. The CDR3 has 14 residues. V lost 4 bases to trimming and J lost 3 bases; unmatched junction nucleotides: 3. Germline lookup yields CDR1 KGHSH and CDR2 LQKENI.

The chain recombines TRBV20-1 with TRBJ1-2, with D unclear. This CDR3 contains 13 residues. From germline, CDR1 is DFQATT and CDR2 SNEGSKA (reference sequence). Trimming pared 4 bases from V and 8 bases from J, leaving 17 bases between. DNA for the CDR3: TGCAGTGCTACTCCTTGGGAAAGAGAGGGCTACACCTTC. Amino acid sequence: CSATPWEREGYTF.

The CDR3 sequence is CSAISRDSYEQYF. DNA of the CDR3: TGCAGTGCAATCAGCCGGGACAGCTACGAGCAGTACTTC. The rearrangement joins TRBV20-1 to TRBJ2-7, with 7 bases lining up with TRBD1. The CDR3 runs to 13 residues. Losses at the gene ends were 6 bases for V and 3 bases for J; bases not matched to a gene: 8. In germline, CDR1 is DFQATT, CDR2 SNEGSKA (reference sequence).

This clonotype was seen only once. The CDR3 DNA reads as TGTGCCAGCAGCCCAAGGCTAAGAAATGAGCAGTTCTTC. It codes for CASSPRLRNEQFF. The rearrangement links TRBV11-2 to TRBJ2-1; D gene uncertain. V was trimmed by 5 bases and J by 7 bases, leaving 12 bases between them. The CDR3 runs 13 residues. Germline V gene lookup returns CDR1 SGHAT and CDR2 FQNNGV.

This clonotype appeared a few times. This chain uses TRBV20-1 with TRBJ2-1; D is unclear. The CDR3 is 9 residues long. Germline CDR1 DFQATT, CDR2 SNEGSKA (reference sequence). V was shortened by 7 bases and J by 12 bases, with 10 bases between the two germline ends. The CDR3: CSETVAQFF. CDR3 coding DNA: TGCAGTGAAACAGTTGCGCAGTTCTTC.

This clonotype was detected only a few times. The genes are TRBV20-1 and TRBJ2-1; D not certain. Deletions cut 7 bases from V and 5 bases from J, with 12 bases between. Germline V gives CDR1 DFQATT, CDR2 SNEGSKA (reference sequence). CDR3 length: 12 amino acids. CDR3: CSVLAFDNEQFF. Here the CDR3 DNA reads TGCAGTGTTTTAGCCTTTGACAATGAGCAGTTCTTC.

This clonotype was seen only a few times. The rearrangement joins TRBV6-5 to TRBJ1-2; D ambiguous. Germline-derived CDR1 and CDR2 are MNHEY and SVGAGI. CDR3 size: 11 residues. Deletions cut 4 bases from V and 8 bases from J, with 8 bases between. The CDR3 here is CASSSRWGYTF. In DNA form, the CDR3 reads TGTGCCAGCAGTTCGCGATGGGGCTACACCTTC.

This clonotype was recorded at least ten times. The chain carries TRBV20-1 and TRBJ1-2; D remains unclear. In germline, CDR1 is DFQATT, CDR2 SNEGSKA (reference sequence). V lost 6 bases and J lost 4, with 12 bases in between. This CDR3 contains 12 residues. CDR3 DNA: TGCAGTGCGTCTAGCAGGTTCTATGGCTACACCTTC. It encodes CSASSRFYGYTF.

This clonotype occurred a few times. The chain uses TRBV5-6 and TRBJ2-5; D is undetermined. Per the germline V gene, CDR1 is SGHDT and CDR2 is YYEEEE. CDR3 length: 14 residues. The germline V and J ends were trimmed by 4 bases and 5 bases, with 15 bases remaining between them. The CDR3 sequence is CASSGVVGAETQYF. The DNA of the CDR3 is TGTGCCAGCAGCGGCGTGGTAGGTGCGGAGACCCAGTACTTC.

In its sample, this clonotype was seen a few times. The chain joins TRBV4-3 to TRBJ1-1, with no clear D. Trimming removed 0 bases at V and 7 bases at J, with 9 bases between. The CDR3 totals 13 residues. Germline assignment: CDR1 LGHNA and CDR2 YSLEER. CDR3 protein: CASSQDAGYEAFF. The CDR3 DNA is TGCGCCAGCAGCCAAGATGCCGGCTATGAAGCTTTCTTT.

This clonotype was found many times. This chain joins TRBV12-3 or TRBV12-4 and TRBJ2-3; perhaps TRBD2 as D (5 bases). CDR3 length equals 15 residues. Deletions cut 3 bases from V and 0 bases from J, with 10 bases between. CDR3: CASSFIAHSTDTQYF. DNA of the CDR3: TGTGCCAGCAGTTTCATAGCGCATAGCACAGATACGCAGTATTTT.

The V gene is TRBV6-1, the J gene TRBJ2-3, with 12 bases that match TRBD2. J gave up 7 bases and V 6 bases, and 5 bases lay outside the gene matches. This CDR3 is built from 14 residues. Per the germline V gene, CDR1 is MNHNS and CDR2 is SASEGT. CDR3 in DNA: TGTGCCAGCAGGATGACTAGCGGGAGTAATACGCAGTATTTT. It yields the protein CASRMTSGSNTQYF.

The rearrangement uses TRBV12-3 or TRBV12-4 and TRBJ2-7; unclear D gene. CDR3 length: 14 residues. V was cut by 3 bases and J by 4 bases, with 13 bases left in between. CDR3 nucleotide sequence: TGTGCCAGCAGTTTTTCCCGGAGAAATTACGAGCAGTACTTC. This encodes CASSFSRRNYEQYF.

This clonotype occurred a few times. CDR3 region: CATEGSYNEQFF. The CDR3 DNA reads TGTGCCACGGAGGGTTCCTACAATGAGCAGTTCTTC. The rearrangement uses TRBV3-1 and TRBJ2-1; D may be TRBD2 (6 bases). Germline-derived CDR1 and CDR2 are LGHDT and YNNKEL (reference sequence). Trimming took 10 bases from V and 1 from J, leaving 8 bases between them. This CDR3 is built from 12 residues.

This clonotype came up many times. The chain recombines TRBV5-1 with TRBJ1-1; no clear D. The germline V gene has CDR1 SGHRS and CDR2 YFSETQ. This CDR3 comprises 14 residues. Trimming removed 1 base at V and 4 bases at J, with 11 bases between. DNA of the CDR3: TGCGCCAGCAGCTTGTCTGCAGGAACCACTGAAGCTTTCTTT. It codes for CASSLSAGTTEAFF.